The source of this T cell receptor (beta chain) is a study of T cells in Graves' hyperthyroidism and ophthalmopathy. Hyperthyroidism in the patients, aged 18 to 65, was newly diagnosed and under 2 months in duration. V dropped 0 bases and J dropped 1; count of bases not matched to a gene: 8. The CDR3 contains 17 residues. Germline V gene data show CDR1 as MGHRA and CDR2 as YSYEKL. This clonotype has only a few counts. Amplified regions were TCR beta CDR3 sequences from RNA transcripts. Carried out on the TCR CDR3, a first-round RT-PCR used the HTBI primer set. One entry per CDR3 protein, called by TCRdb with MiXCR from the multiplex PCR reads. The sample consists of approximately 370,000 distinct CDR3 sequences, about 16% of them appearing once.

This TCR came from a woman in her twenties or thirties with Graves' hyperthyroidism. Sequences were obtained from blood. The gene calls are TRBV4-1 and TRBJ2-5, with 7 bases fitting TRBD1. CDR3 amino acids: CASSQDTGTEFQETQYF. In DNA form, the CDR3 reads TGCGCCAGCAGCCAAGATACCGGGACAGAGTTCCAAGAGACCCAGTACTTC.